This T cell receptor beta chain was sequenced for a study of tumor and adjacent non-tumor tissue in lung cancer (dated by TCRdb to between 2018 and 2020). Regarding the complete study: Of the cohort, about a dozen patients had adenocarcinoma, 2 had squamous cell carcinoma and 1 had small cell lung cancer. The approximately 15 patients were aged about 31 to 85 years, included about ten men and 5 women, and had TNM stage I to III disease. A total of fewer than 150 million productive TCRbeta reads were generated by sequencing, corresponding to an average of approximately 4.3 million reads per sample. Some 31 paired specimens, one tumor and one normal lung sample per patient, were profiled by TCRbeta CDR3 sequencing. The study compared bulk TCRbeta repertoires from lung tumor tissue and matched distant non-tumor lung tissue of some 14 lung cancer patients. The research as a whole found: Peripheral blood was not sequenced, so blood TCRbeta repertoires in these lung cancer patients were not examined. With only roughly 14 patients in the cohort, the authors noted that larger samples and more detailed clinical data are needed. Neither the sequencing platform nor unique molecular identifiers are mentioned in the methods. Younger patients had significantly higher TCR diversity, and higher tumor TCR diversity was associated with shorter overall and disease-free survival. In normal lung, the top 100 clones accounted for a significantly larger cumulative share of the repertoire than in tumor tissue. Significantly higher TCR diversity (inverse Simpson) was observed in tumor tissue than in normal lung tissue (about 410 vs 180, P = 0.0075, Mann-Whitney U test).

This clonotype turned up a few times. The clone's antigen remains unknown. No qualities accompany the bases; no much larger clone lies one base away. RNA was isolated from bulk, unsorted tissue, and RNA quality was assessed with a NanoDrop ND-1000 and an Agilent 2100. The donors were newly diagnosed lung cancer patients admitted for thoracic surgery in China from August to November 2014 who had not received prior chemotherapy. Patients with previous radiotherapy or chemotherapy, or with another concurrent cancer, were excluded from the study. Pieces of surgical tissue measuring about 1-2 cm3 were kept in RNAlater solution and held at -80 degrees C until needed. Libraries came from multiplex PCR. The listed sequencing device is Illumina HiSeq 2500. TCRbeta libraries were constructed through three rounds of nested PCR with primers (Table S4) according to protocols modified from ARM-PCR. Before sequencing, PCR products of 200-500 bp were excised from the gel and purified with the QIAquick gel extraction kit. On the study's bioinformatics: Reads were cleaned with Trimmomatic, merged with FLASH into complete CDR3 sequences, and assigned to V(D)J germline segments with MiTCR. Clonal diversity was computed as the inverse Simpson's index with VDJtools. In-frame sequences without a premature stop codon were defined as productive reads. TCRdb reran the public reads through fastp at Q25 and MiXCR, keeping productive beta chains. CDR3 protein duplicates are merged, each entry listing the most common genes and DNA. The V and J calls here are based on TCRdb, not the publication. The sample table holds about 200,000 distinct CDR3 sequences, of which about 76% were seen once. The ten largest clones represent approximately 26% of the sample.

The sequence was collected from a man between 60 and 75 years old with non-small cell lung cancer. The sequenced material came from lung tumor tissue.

The DNA reads as follows: TGCAGTGCTAGAGGGACAGGGGGCCCCTCGAATGAAAAACTGTTTTTT. The resulting protein is CSARGTGGPSNEKLFF. The sequence links TRBV20-1 to TRBJ1-4; 11 junctional bases match TRBD1. The germline V and J ends show losses of 1 base and 5 bases respectively, and no gene match explains 6 bases of the junction. The CDR3, from cysteine to phenylalanine, totals 16 residues. The CDR3 DNA has 48 bases and is translated from base 1. CDR1 DFQATT and CDR2 SNEGSKA were looked up in the germline V gene (reference sequence).